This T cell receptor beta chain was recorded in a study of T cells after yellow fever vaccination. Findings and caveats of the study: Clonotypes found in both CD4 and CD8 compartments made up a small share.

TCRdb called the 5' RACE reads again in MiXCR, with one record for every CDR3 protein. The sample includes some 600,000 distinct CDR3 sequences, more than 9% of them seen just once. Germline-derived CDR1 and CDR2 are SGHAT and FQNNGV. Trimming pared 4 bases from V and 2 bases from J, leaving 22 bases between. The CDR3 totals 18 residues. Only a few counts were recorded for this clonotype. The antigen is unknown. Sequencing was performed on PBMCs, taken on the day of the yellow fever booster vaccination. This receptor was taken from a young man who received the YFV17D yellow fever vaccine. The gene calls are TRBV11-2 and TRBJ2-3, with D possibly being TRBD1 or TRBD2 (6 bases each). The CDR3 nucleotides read TGTGCCAGCAGCTATATCGGGGGCCAGGGGAGGTCCACAGATACGCAGTATTTT. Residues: CASSYIGGQGRSTDTQYF.